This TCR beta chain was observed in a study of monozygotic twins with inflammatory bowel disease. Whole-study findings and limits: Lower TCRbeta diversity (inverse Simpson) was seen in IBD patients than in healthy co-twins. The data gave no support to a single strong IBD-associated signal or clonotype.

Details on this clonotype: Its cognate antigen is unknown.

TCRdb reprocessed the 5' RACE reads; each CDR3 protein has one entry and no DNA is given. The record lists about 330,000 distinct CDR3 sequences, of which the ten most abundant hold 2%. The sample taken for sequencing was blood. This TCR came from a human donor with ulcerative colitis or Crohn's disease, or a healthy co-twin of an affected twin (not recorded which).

The CDR3 is CASSIEATGPGTGELFF. The V gene is TRBV19, the J gene TRBJ2-2; without DNA, the TCRdb call of TRBD1 cannot be checked. The CDR3 runs 17 residues. Looked up from germline, CDR1 is LNHDA and CDR2 is SQIVND (reference sequence).